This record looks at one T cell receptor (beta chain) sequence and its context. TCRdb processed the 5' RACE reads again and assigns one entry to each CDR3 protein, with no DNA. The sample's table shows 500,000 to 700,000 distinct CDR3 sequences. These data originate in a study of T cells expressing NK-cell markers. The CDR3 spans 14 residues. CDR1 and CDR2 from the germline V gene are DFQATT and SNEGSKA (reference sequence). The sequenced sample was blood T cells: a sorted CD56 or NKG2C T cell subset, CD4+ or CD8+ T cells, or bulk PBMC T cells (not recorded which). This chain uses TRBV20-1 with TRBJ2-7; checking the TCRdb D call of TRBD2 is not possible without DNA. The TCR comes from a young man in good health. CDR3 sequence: CSAPTSGSSYEQYF.